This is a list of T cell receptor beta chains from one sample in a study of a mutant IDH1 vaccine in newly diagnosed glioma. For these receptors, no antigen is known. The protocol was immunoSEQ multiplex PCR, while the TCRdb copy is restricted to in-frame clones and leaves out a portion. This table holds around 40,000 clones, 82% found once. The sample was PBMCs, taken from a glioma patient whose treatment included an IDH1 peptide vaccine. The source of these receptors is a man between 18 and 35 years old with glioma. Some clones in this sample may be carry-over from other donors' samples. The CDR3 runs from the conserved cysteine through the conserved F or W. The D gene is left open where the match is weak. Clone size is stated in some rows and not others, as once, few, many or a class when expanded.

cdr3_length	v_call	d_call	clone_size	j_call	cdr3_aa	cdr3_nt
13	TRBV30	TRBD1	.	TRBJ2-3	CAWSADRGNTQYF	TGTGCCTGGAGTGCAGACAGGGGAAATACGCAGTATTTT
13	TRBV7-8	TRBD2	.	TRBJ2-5	CASSLVLAGYQYF	TGTGCCAGCAGCTTAGTTCTAGCGGGGTACCAGTACTTC
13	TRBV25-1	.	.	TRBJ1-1	CASSPTGTPKAFF	TGTGCCAGCAGTCCAACCGGGACACCCAAAGCTTTCTTT
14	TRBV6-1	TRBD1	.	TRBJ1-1	CASNRDRLYTEAFF	TGTGCCAGCAATAGGGACAGGCTATACACTGAAGCTTTCTTT
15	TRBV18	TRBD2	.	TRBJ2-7	CASSGGIAVSYEQYF	TGTGCCAGCTCCGGGGGGATAGCGGTCTCCTACGAGCAGTACTTC
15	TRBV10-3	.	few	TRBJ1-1	CAIQPSSLMNTEAFF	TGTGCCATCCAACCGTCTTCACTTATGAACACTGAAGCTTTCTTT
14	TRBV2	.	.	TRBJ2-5	CASSEHRGGQTQYF	TGTGCCAGCAGTGAGCACAGGGGGGGACAGACCCAGTACTTC
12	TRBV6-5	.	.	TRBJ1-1	CASRRAGLTAFF	TGTGCCAGCAGGCGAGCAGGTCTGACGGCTTTCTTT
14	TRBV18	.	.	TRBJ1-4	CASSPNRTNEKLFF	TGTGCCAGCTCACCAAACAGGACTAATGAAAAACTGTTTTTT
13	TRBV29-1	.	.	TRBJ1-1	CSALGSGAAEAFF	TGCAGCGCCTTGGGGTCAGGGGCAGCTGAAGCTTTCTTT
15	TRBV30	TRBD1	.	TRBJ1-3	CAWSVGTGWLNTIYF	TGTGCCTGGAGTGTAGGGACAGGGTGGTTGAACACCATATATTTT
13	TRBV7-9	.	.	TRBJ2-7	CASSSAVTYEQYF	TGTGCCAGCAGCTCAGCAGTTACCTACGAGCAGTACTTC
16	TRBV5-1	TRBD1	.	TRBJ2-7	CASSLGGTGGVYEQYF	TGCGCCAGCAGCTTGGGGGGGACAGGGGGCGTCTACGAGCAGTACTTC
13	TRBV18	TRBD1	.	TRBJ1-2	CASSRTGDGGYTF	TGTGCCAGCTCACGGACAGGGGATGGGGGCTACACCTTC
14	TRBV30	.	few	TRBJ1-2	CAWSVPHAPYGYTF	TGTGCCTGGAGTGTACCCCACGCCCCCTATGGCTACACCTTC
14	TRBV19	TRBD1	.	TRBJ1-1	CASSPGQGYTEAFF	TGTGCCAGTAGTCCGGGACAGGGTTACACTGAAGCTTTCTTT
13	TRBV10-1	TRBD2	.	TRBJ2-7	CAGPLAGVDEQYF	TGCGCCGGTCCCCTAGCGGGAGTCGACGAGCAGTACTTC
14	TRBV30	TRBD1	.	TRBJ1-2	CAWSLGTGSYGYTF	TGTGCCTGGAGTCTCGGGACAGGGAGCTATGGCTACACCTTC
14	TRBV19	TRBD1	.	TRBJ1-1	CASKTGGANTEAFF	TGTGCCAGTAAGACAGGGGGCGCGAACACTGAAGCTTTCTTT
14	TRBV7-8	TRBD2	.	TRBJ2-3	CASSLKAGGPKQYF	TGTGCCAGCAGCTTAAAAGCGGGAGGGCCAAAGCAGTATTTT
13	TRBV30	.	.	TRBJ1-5	CAWSDWVNQPQHF	TGTGCCTGGAGTGACTGGGTAAATCAGCCCCAGCATTTT
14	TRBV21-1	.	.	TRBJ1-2	CASSNEGAGYGYTF	TGTGCCAGCAGCAATGAGGGCGCCGGCTATGGCTACACCTTC
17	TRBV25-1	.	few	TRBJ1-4	CASNDDQGQPGSEKLFF	TGTGCCAGCAATGACGACCAAGGACAACCCGGGAGTGAAAAACTGTTTTTT
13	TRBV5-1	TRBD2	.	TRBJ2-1	CASSSGLLNEQFF	TGCGCCAGCAGCTCGGGACTATTAAATGAGCAGTTCTTC
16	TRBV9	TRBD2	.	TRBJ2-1	CASSVRSGGPGDEQFF	TGTGCCAGCAGCGTGAGAAGCGGGGGACCCGGCGATGAGCAGTTCTTC
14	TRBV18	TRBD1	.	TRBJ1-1	CASSPQGVYTEAFF	TGTGCCAGCTCACCTCAGGGGGTTTACACTGAAGCTTTCTTT
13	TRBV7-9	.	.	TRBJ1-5	CASTPGPGQPQHF	TGTGCCAGCACCCCTGGGCCGGGGCAGCCCCAGCATTTT
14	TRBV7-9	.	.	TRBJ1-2	CASSRDGGKDGYTF	TGTGCCAGCAGCAGGGACGGAGGAAAAGATGGCTACACCTTC
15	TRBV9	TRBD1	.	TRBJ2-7	CASSGGTGGSYEQYF	TGTGCCAGCAGCGGAGGGACAGGGGGCTCCTACGAGCAGTACTTC
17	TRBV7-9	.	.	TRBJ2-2	CASSLVGAGPNTGELFF	TGTGCCAGCAGCTTAGTGGGGGCAGGACCTAACACCGGGGAGCTGTTTTTT
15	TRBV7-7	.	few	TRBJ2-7	CASSLGVGVGYEQYF	TGTGCTAGCAGCTTAGGTGTAGGGGTCGGTTACGAGCAGTACTTC
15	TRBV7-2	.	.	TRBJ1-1	CASSLTGRDTTEAFF	TGTGCCAGCAGCTTAACAGGTCGGGACACCACTGAAGCTTTCTTT
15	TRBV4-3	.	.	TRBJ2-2	CASSQHITGPGELFF	TGCGCCAGCAGCCAACACATCACAGGGCCCGGGGAGCTGTTTTTT
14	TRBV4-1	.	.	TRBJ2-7	CASSHIASSYEQYF	TGCGCCAGCAGCCACATAGCCAGCTCCTACGAGCAGTACTTC
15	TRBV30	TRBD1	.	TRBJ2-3	CAWSWTGASTDTQYF	TGTGCCTGGAGCTGGACAGGGGCGAGCACAGATACGCAGTATTTT
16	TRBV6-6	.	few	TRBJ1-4	CASSYPSTDADEKLFF	TGTGCCAGCAGTTACCCTTCGACTGACGCGGATGAAAAACTGTTTTTT
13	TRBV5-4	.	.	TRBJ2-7	CASSLQGPYEQYF	TGTGCCAGCAGCTTGCAGGGGCCCTACGAGCAGTACTTC
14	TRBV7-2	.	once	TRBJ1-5	CASSFKGGGQPQHF	TGTGCCAGCAGCTTTAAGGGGGGGGGTCAGCCCCAGCATTTT
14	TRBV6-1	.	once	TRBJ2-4	CASSTTLAKNIQYF	TGTGCCAGCAGTACCACCTTGGCCAAAAACATTCAGTACTTC
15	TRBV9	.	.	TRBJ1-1	CASSANRQEGTEAFF	TGTGCCAGCAGCGCGAATCGACAGGAAGGCACTGAAGCTTTCTTT
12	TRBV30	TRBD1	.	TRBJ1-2	CARDRRTYGYTF	TGTGCCCGGGACAGGCGGACCTATGGCTACACCTTC